This T cell receptor beta chain originates from a study of early T cells in non-severe SARS-CoV-2 infection. Study information: With bulk RNA from unsorted whole blood as input, sequencing yielded unpaired chains.

Concerning this clonotype: Antigen: not known.

The protocol attached unique molecular identifiers to individual cDNA molecules. MiXCR was run by TCRdb on the 5' RACE reads, yielding one entry per CDR3 protein. The repertoire holds about 80,000 distinct CDR3 sequences, with 14% to 15% as singletons. This CDR3 has 14 residues. Trimming removed 5 bases at V and 3 bases at J, with 10 bases between. Study outcomes and limitations: Matching results from VDJdb favored anti-spike CD8 responses, leaving private and CD4 specificities undetected.

The chain is built from TRBV12-3 or TRBV12-4 and TRBJ2-2; tentatively, D is TRBD2 (6 bases). This TCR came from an adult who was a healthcare worker with PCR-confirmed SARS-CoV-2 infection or an uninfected control (not recorded which). Material for sequencing was whole blood. Here the CDR3 DNA reads TGTGCCAGCAGTGGCGGGGCAGACACCGGGGAGCTGTTTTTT. Translating gives CASSGGADTGELFF.